These T cell receptor beta chains were read from a single sample in a study of blood T cell repertoires in COVID-19. Assay used: immunoSEQ multiplex PCR; TCRdb lists only in-frame clones, some missing. The repertoire holds tens of thousands of clones, with approximately 90% as singletons. Sequencing was carried out using peripheral blood. These receptors came from an elderly woman with acute or convalescent COVID-19. CDR3s include the opening cysteine and the closing phenylalanine or tryptophan. D genes are given only for firm matches. The listing skips clone size in some rows; elsewhere it reads once, few, many or a size class.

CDR3 DNA	CDR3 protein	D gene	J gene	V gene	clone size
TGTGCCAGCACTCCCCCGGAGGGGGCTAGCTATGGCTACACCTTC	CASTPPEGASYGYTF	TRBD1	TRBJ1-2	TRBV6-5	.
TGTGCCAGTAGTATTTTGGGACAGGGGGCGGGTGAAGCTTTCTTT	CASSILGQGAGEAFF	TRBD1	TRBJ1-1	TRBV19	.
TGTGCCAGTAGTCCCACCGGGACAGGGCCCTACGAGCAGTACTTC	CASSPTGTGPYEQYF	TRBD1	TRBJ2-7	TRBV19	.
TGTGCCAGCAGCCTGGACAGGGGACCTTCCTACGAGCAGTACTTC	CASSLDRGPSYEQYF	TRBD1	TRBJ2-7	TRBV11-2	.
TGTGCCAGCAGCTTAGCGTTATATGAGCAGTTCTTC	CASSLALYEQFF	.	TRBJ2-1	TRBV7-9	.
TGCGCCAGCAGTGAGGACAGGGGTAATTCACCCCTCCACTTT	CASSEDRGNSPLHF	TRBD1	TRBJ1-6	TRBV10-2	.
TGTGCCAGCAGCTTGGACAGGCTCGGGAACTATGGCTACACCTTC	CASSLDRLGNYGYTF	.	TRBJ1-2	TRBV5-6	once
TGTGCCAGCAGCTACGCACAGGGGGCCGGAGAATATGGCTACACCTTC	CASSYAQGAGEYGYTF	TRBD1	TRBJ1-2	TRBV5-4	once
TGTGCCAGCAGCTTCGGGCCAGCGGGGGGGTACAATGAGCAGTTCTTC	CASSFGPAGGYNEQFF	TRBD2	TRBJ2-1	TRBV7-9	.
TGCGCCAGCAGCTTGGATGGCAGCTCTGGAAACACCATATATTTT	CASSLDGSSGNTIYF	.	TRBJ1-3	TRBV5-1	few
TGTGCCAGCAGCGACCAGGGACAGAGGGATCAGCCCCAGCATTTT	CASSDQGQRDQPQHF	TRBD1	TRBJ1-5	TRBV6-5	.
TGTGCCAGCAGCCAAACTATGAATCCGTTCTCTGGAAACACCATATATTTT	CASSQTMNPFSGNTIYF	.	TRBJ1-3	TRBV11-2	.
TGTGCCAGCAGTTACTCGGGACACCGTCCGAACACTGAAGCTTTCTTT	CASSYSGHRPNTEAFF	.	TRBJ1-1	TRBV6-5	.
TGTGCCAGCAGTTTATACAGAGCAACTAATGAAAAACTGTTTTTT	CASSLYRATNEKLFF	.	TRBJ1-4	TRBV28	.
TGTGCCAGCAGCCCGGCGGGAGGAGTCCAAGAGACCCAGTACTTC	CASSPAGGVQETQYF	TRBD2	TRBJ2-5	TRBV7-9	.
TGTGCCAGCAGCGGGCTTGTGACAGGGTTCAATTCACCCCTCCACTTT	CASSGLVTGFNSPLHF	TRBD1	TRBJ1-6	TRBV9	.
TGTGCCAGCAGCTTAGTAGCGGGAGGGCCTAATACGCAGTATTTT	CASSLVAGGPNTQYF	TRBD2	TRBJ2-3	TRBV7-2	once
TGTGCCAGCAGGCCGTCGGGGGGTGACTACACCTTC	CASRPSGGDYTF	.	TRBJ1-2	TRBV6-5	.
TGCGCCAGCAGCCAAGTCACAGGGTTGGGGGAGACCCAGTACTTC	CASSQVTGLGETQYF	.	TRBJ2-5	TRBV4-1	.
TGTGCCAGCAGTTTAGGGGGCCAGAATGAAAAACTGTTTTTT	CASSLGGQNEKLFF	.	TRBJ1-4	TRBV28	.